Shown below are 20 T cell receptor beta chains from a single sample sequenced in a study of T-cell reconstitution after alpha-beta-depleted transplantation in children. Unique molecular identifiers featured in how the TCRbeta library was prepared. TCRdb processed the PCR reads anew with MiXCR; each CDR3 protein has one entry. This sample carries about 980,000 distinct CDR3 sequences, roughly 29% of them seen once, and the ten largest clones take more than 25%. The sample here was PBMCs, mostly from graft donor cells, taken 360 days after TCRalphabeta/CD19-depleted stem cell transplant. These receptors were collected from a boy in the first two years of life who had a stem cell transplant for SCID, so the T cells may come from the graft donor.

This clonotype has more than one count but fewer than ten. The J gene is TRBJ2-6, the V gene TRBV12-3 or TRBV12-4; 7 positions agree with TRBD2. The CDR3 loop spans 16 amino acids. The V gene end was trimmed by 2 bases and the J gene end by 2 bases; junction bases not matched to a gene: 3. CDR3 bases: TGTGCCAGCAGTTTAAATGGGGGGGCTGGGGCCAACGTCCTGACTTTC. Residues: CASSLNGGAGANVLTF.

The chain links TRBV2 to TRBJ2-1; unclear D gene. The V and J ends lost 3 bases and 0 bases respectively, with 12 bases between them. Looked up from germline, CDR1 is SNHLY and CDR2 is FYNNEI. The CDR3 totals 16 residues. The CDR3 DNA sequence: TGTGCCAGCAGTGAGAAGTGGGGATTCTCCTACAATGAGCAGTTCTTC. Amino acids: CASSEKWGFSYNEQFF.

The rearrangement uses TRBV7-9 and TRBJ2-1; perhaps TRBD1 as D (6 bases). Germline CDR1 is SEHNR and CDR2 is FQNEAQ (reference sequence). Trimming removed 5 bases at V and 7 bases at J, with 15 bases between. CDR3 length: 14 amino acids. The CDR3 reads CASSQGNRKNEQFF. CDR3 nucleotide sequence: TGTGCCAGCAGCCAGGGGAACCGGAAGAATGAGCAGTTCTTC.

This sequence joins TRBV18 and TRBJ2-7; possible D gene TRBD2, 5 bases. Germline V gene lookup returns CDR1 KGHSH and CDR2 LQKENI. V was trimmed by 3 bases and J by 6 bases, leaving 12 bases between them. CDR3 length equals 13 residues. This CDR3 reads CASSPSAGLEQYF. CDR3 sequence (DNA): TGTGCCAGCTCACCTAGCGCGGGTCTCGAGCAGTACTTC.

CDR3 sequence reads: CASSGRDRAAKLFF. CDR3 nucleotides: TGTGCCAGCAGCGGGCGGGACAGGGCGGCAAAACTGTTTTTT. The rearrangement links TRBV5-5 to TRBJ1-4; TRBD1 matches at 9 bases. The CDR3 totals 14 residues. The germline gives CDR1 SGHKS, CDR2 YYEKEE (reference sequence). Trimming cost V 4 bases and J 10 bases; bases outside gene matches: 8.

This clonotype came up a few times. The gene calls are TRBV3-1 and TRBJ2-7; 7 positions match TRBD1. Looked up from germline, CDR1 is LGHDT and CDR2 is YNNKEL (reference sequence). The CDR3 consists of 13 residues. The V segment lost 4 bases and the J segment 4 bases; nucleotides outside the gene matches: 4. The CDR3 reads CASSPEQGYEQYF. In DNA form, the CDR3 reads TGTGCCAGCAGCCCAGAACAGGGGTACGAGCAGTACTTC.

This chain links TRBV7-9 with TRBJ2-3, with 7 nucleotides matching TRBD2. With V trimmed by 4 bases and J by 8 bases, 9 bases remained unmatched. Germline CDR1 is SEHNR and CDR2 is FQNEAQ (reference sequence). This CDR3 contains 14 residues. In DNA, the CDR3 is TGTGCCAGCAGCTGGACGGGGGGTGCAGGTACGCAGTATTTT. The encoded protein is CASSWTGGAGTQYF.

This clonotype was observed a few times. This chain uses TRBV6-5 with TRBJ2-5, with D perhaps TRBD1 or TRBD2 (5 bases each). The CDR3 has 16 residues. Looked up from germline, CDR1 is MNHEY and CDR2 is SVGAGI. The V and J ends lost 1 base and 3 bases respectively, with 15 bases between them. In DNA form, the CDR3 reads TGTGCCAGCAGTTACTTGGGACCGACTAAAGAAGAGACCCAGTACTTC. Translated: CASSYLGPTKEETQYF.

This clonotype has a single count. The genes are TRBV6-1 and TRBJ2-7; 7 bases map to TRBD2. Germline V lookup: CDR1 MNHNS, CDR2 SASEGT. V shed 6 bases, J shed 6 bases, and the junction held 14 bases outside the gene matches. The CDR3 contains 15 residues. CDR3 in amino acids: CASSPRQGGGGEQYF. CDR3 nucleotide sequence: TGTGCCAGCAGCCCCAGGCAGGGAGGCGGGGGCGAGCAGTACTTC.

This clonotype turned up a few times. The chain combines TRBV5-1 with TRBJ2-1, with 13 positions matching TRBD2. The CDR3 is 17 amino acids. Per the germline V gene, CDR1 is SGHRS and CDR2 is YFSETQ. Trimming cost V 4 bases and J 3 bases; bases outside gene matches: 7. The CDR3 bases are TGCGCCAGCAGCCCCCGGACTAGCGGGGGCCACTACAATGAGCAGTTCTTC. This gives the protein CASSPRTSGGHYNEQFF.

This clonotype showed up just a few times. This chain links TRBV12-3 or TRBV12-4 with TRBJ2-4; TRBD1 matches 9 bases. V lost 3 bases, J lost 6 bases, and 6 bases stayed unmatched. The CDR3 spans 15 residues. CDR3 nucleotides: TGTGCCAGCAGTTTTAGGGGACAGGGAGGAAACATTCAGTACTTC. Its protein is CASSFRGQGGNIQYF.

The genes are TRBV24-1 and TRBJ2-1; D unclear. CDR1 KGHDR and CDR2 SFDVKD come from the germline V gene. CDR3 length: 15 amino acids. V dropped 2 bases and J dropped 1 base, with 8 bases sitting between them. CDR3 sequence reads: CATSDSVKSYNEQFF. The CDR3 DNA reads TGTGCCACCAGTGATTCGGTTAAATCCTACAATGAGCAGTTCTTC.

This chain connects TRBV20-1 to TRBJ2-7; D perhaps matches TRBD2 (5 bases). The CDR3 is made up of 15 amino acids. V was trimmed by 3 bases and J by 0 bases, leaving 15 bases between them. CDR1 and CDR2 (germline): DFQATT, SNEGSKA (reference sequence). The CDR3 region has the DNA TGCAGTGCTAGTAGGGCCGGGGTCTCCTCCTACGAGCAGTACTTC. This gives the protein CSASRAGVSSYEQYF.

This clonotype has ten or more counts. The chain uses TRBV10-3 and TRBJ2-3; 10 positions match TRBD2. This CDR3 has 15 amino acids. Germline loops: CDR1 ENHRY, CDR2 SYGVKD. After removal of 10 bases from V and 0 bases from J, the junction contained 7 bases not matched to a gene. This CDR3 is CATAGTSVSTDTQYF. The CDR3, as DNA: TGTGCCACCGCCGGGACTAGCGTCAGCACAGATACGCAGTATTTT.

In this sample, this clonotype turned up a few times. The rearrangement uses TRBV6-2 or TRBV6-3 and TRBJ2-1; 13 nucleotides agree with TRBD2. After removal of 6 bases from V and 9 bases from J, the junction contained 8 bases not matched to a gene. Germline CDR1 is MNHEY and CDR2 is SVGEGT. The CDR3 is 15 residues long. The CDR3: CASRLTSGGAIEQFF. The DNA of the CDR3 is TGTGCCAGCAGGCTAACTAGCGGGGGGGCCATTGAGCAGTTCTTC.

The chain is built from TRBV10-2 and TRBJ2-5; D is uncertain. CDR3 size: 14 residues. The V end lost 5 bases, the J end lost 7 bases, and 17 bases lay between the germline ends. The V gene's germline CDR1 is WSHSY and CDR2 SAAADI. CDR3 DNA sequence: TGCGCCAGCAGTCAGGACCTTGCCCGAGGGACCCAGTACTTC. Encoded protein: CASSQDLARGTQYF.

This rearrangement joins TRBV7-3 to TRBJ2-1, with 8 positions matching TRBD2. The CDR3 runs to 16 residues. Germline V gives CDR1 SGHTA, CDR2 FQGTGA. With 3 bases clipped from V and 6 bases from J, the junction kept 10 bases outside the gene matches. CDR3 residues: CASSLSRAGGPNEQFF. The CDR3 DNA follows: TGTGCCAGCAGCTTGAGTAGGGCGGGGGGCCCCAATGAGCAGTTCTTC.

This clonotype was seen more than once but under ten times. DNA of the CDR3: TGTGCCAGCAGACGAGGGACATTGAACACTGAAGCTTTCTTT. Its translation is CASRRGTLNTEAFF. The gene calls are TRBV12-3 or TRBV12-4 and TRBJ1-1; D possibly corresponds to TRBD1 (6 bases). This CDR3 has 14 residues. V was shortened by 6 bases and J by 0 bases, with 11 bases between the two germline ends.

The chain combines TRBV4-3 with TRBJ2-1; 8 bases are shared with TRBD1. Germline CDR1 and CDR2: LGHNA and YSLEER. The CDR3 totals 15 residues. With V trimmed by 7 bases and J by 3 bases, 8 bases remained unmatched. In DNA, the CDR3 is TGCGCCAGCACCCAGGGGGCCACCGACTACAATGAGCAGTTCTTC. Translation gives CASTQGATDYNEQFF.

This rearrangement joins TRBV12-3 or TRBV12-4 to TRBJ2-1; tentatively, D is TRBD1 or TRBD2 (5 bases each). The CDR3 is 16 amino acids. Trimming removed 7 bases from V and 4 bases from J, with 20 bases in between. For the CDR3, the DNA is TGTGCCAGCACCTCCGGGGACGGGACCTTTTACAATGAGCAGTTCTTC. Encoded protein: CASTSGDGTFYNEQFF.